The 19 T cell receptor beta chains below were found in one sample sequenced in a study of shared clonotypes between healthy human individuals. Clones were sequenced by immunoSEQ multiplex PCR, and TCRdb holds only the in-frame ones, with some missing. The data show more than 550,000 clones, about two thirds seen once. The sample was memory CD4+ T cells sorted from blood. Documented subset: CD45RA-negative fraction. These receptors all stem from a woman younger than 45 in good health.

This chain uses TRBV28 with TRBJ2-5; D is unresolved. Trimming took off 2 bases at V and 2 bases at J, with 12 bases between the two ends. Germline V gives CDR1 MDHEN, CDR2 SYDVKM. The CDR3 has 15 residues. The CDR3 sequence: CASSLHRVSQETQYF. CDR3 DNA: TGTGCCAGCAGTTTACATAGGGTTTCTCAAGAGACCCAGTACTTC. The entire variable domain, with the rest obtained from reference TRBV28 and TRBJ2-5, is as follows: DVKVTQSSRYLVKRTGEKVFLECVQDMDHENMFWYRQDPGLGLRLIYFSYDVKMKEKGDIPEGYSVSREKKERFSLILESASTNQTSMYLCASSLHRVSQETQYFGPGTRLLVL.

The chain is built from TRBV5-1 and TRBJ2-4; TRBD1 matches 7 bases. Germline CDR1 is SGHRS and CDR2 is YFSETQ. The CDR3 has 14 amino acids. V trimming: 4 bases; J trimming: 9 bases; junction bases outside the gene matches: 10. The CDR3 spells CASSLGTALGIQYF. The CDR3 nucleotides read TGCGCCAGCAGCCTAGGGACAGCCCTGGGCATTCAGTACTTC.

The chain combines TRBV4-1 with TRBJ2-2; D is uncertain. CDR1 MGHRA and CDR2 YSYEKL come from the germline V gene. The CDR3 extends over 15 amino acids. V lost 1 base, J lost 3 bases, and 9 bases lay in between. CDR3 in amino acids: CASSQAVGHTGELFF. The DNA for the CDR3 is TGCGCCAGCAGCCAAGCAGTCGGACACACCGGGGAGCTGTTTTTT.

V is TRBV5-1 and J is TRBJ1-2; D possibly corresponds to TRBD1 (5 bases). The V end was cut by 0 bases, the J end by 13 bases, with 13 bases between. Germline V gives CDR1 SGHRS, CDR2 YFSETQ. The CDR3 loop spans 12 amino acids. In DNA form, the CDR3 reads TGCGCCAGCAGCTTGGGGCAGGGAGGCCCCACCTTC. It specifies CASSLGQGGPTF.

V and J are TRBV7-3 and TRBJ2-3; 12 positions match TRBD2. The length of the CDR3 is 18 residues. V dropped 5 bases and J dropped 3; count of bases not matched to a gene: 12. In germline, CDR1 is SGHTA, CDR2 FQGTGA. CDR3 nucleotides: TGTGCCAGCAGCCAAGGGTCGACTAGCGGGGGCGGGACAGATACGCAGTATTTT. Amino acids: CASSQGSTSGGGTDTQYF.

About this clone: Distinct nucleotide sequences in the sample also encode this CDR3. This chain uses TRBV18 with TRBJ1-1, with 8 bases identical to TRBD1. In germline, CDR1 is KGHSH, CDR2 LQKENI. There are 13 residues in the CDR3. With V trimmed by 3 bases and J by 3 bases, 0 bases remained unmatched. The CDR3 DNA follows: TGTGCCAGCTCACCGGACAGGGACACTGAAGCTTTCTTT. Translating it yields CASSPDRDTEAFF.

This clone was counted between two and nine times. The identical CDR3 is also encoded by other nucleotide sequences in the sample. This chain links TRBV5-1 with TRBJ2-1, with 9 nucleotides matching TRBD2. This CDR3 is 15 amino acids long. Losses at the gene ends were 1 base for V and 4 bases for J; bases not matched to a gene: 3. CDR1 SGHRS and CDR2 YFSETQ come from the germline V gene. The DNA for the CDR3 is TGCGCCAGCAGCTTGACTAGCGGGTCATACAATGAGCAGTTCTTC. It specifies CASSLTSGSYNEQFF.

The chain recombines TRBV4-2 with TRBJ2-1; 7 bases are shared with TRBD2. CDR1 is LGHNA, CDR2 YNFKEQ, per germline. V lost 5 bases and J lost 5; bases outside the gene matches: 12. The CDR3 covers 16 residues. The CDR3 protein is CASSLAAGRGNNEQFF. The CDR3, as DNA: TGTGCCAGCAGCTTAGCGGCGGGGCGGGGGAACAATGAGCAGTTCTTC.

This chain uses TRBV9 with TRBJ2-5, with TRBD2 matching 7 bases. The CDR3 loop spans 16 amino acids. Trimming removed 0 bases from V and 5 bases from J; junction bases left unmatched: 10. Germline V gene data show CDR1 as SGDLS and CDR2 as YYNGEE. The CDR3 is CASSVGGAGTLETQYF. The CDR3 nucleotides read TGTGCCAGCAGCGTAGGGGGAGCGGGAACGCTGGAGACCCAGTACTTC.

This clone was seen just once. The chain uses TRBV28 and TRBJ1-1, with 12 bases matching TRBD1. Unmatched junction bases numbered 9, after V lost 7 bases and J lost 0 bases. Germline V gene lookup returns CDR1 MDHEN and CDR2 SYDVKM. The CDR3 is 17 residues long. CDR3 nucleotides: TGTGCCAGCAACGCCGGGGACAGGGGGCGGTTGAACACTGAAGCTTTCTTT. The encoded protein is CASNAGDRGRLNTEAFF.

A single count supports this clone. The chain links TRBV27 to TRBJ1-1; D perhaps matches TRBD1 (6 bases). Trimming took off 2 bases at V and 5 bases at J, with 21 bases between the two ends. This CDR3 is 17 amino acids long. Germline CDR1 is MNHEY and CDR2 is SMNVEV (reference sequence). The CDR3 coding sequence is TGTGCCAGCAGTTTAAGTTACAGGGTGGGCCTCGGAACTGAAGCTTTCTTT. It translates to CASSLSYRVGLGTEAFF.

This clone was detected a few times. The J gene is TRBJ2-7, the V gene TRBV29-1; D tentatively fits TRBD1 or TRBD2 (6 bases each). V dropped 7 bases and J dropped 0 bases, with 16 bases sitting between them. The germline CDR1 and CDR2 sequences are SQVTM and ANQGSEA. CDR3 size: 14 residues. The CDR3: CSAIQGGLSYEQYF. The CDR3 DNA reads as TGCAGCGCCATACAAGGGGGGCTCTCCTACGAGCAGTACTTC.

The chain carries TRBV5-4 and TRBJ2-6, with 7 bases identical to TRBD1. The CDR3 loop spans 17 amino acids. Germline values: CDR1 SGHNT, CDR2 YYREEE (reference sequence). The V and J ends lost 4 bases and 0 bases, in that order; junction bases with no gene match: 7. The CDR3 reads CASSGRQGLSGANVLTF. DNA for the CDR3: TGTGCCAGCAGCGGGAGACAGGGCCTCTCTGGGGCCAACGTCCTGACTTTC.

As to this clone: Given a much more abundant clone one base away, this may be a read error. The same CDR3 can be traced to other DNA sequences in this sample. The chain combines TRBV7-2 with TRBJ1-1; D is unclear. There are 13 residues in the CDR3. Trimming took off 4 bases at V and 3 bases at J, with 9 bases between the two ends. Germline V gives CDR1 SGHTA, CDR2 FQGNSA. The CDR3 protein is CASSSQRDTEAFF. The CDR3 coding sequence is TGTGCCAGCAGCTCCCAGAGGGACACTGAAGCTTTCTTT.

The V gene is TRBV27, the J gene TRBJ2-7, with 9 bases matching TRBD2. Germline V gene lookup returns CDR1 MNHEY and CDR2 SMNVEV (reference sequence). The trim removed 5 bases at V and 1 base at J, leaving 3 bases unmatched. CDR3 length equals 14 residues. CDR3 bases: TGTGCCAGCAGTCCTAGCGGGATGTCCTACGAGCAGTACTTC. Translated: CASSPSGMSYEQYF.

V usage is TRBV20-1 and J usage is TRBJ2-7; 7 nucleotides line up with TRBD2. There are 11 residues in the CDR3. Looked up from germline, CDR1 is DFQATT and CDR2 is SNEGSKA (reference sequence). Written as DNA, the CDR3 is TGCAGCCAAGGGAGGGTGGGCGAGCAGTACTTC. Translating it yields CSQGRVGEQYF.

Worth noting for this clone: The sample carries other DNA sequences with the same CDR3. The chain joins TRBV5-1 to TRBJ2-3, with D maybe TRBD2 (5 bases). V was cut by 4 bases and J by 0 bases, with 9 bases left in between. Germline CDR1 SGHRS, CDR2 YFSETQ. The CDR3 runs to 14 residues. CDR3 DNA: TGCGCCAGCAGCAGCGGCCTTAGCACAGATACGCAGTATTTT. Protein product: CASSSGLSTDTQYF.

This clone was observed a few times. This sample includes further DNA sequences coding for the same CDR3. The chain uses TRBV10-3 and TRBJ2-3, with a weak D call TRBD2 (6 bases). V dropped 6 bases and J dropped 1 base, with 11 bases sitting between them. Germline-derived CDR1 and CDR2 are ENHRY and SYGVKD. CDR3 length: 14 residues. The CDR3 region is CAISPGTGTDTQYF. In nucleotides, the CDR3 is TGTGCCATCAGCCCCGGGACTGGCACAGATACGCAGTATTTT.

The chain joins TRBV4-1 to TRBJ2-7; D perhaps matches TRBD1 (5 bases). Trimming took off 0 bases at V and 1 base at J, with 10 bases between the two ends. Germline V gives CDR1 MGHRA, CDR2 YSYEKL. This CDR3 comprises 15 residues. CDR3 sequence: CASSQDQGYSYEQYF. The CDR3 DNA is TGCGCCAGCAGCCAAGACCAGGGCTATTCCTACGAGCAGTACTTC.